These 17 T cell receptor beta chains were all obtained from the same sample, sequenced in a study of cytomegalovirus exposure and HLA in healthy donors. The PCR was carried out with 60 Vbeta primers and 13 Jbeta primers. TCRdb keeps only in-frame clones here, not all; method: immunoSEQ multiplex PCR. The data contain approximately 240,000 clones, roughly four fifths of them seen just once; the ten biggest clones take up approximately 0.5%. What was sequenced was PBMCs. These receptors were collected from a woman between 40 and 55 years old in good health and CMV-seronegative.

The rearrangement joins TRBV5-1 to TRBJ2-1; 13 bases align to TRBD2. The CDR3 extends over 18 amino acids. Trimming at V came to 3 bases and at J to 0 bases, leaving 6 bases not matched to a gene. Germline lookup yields CDR1 SGHRS and CDR2 YFSETQ. In DNA form, the CDR3 reads TGCGCCAGCAGCTCCGGACTAGCGGGGGCTGGCTCCTACAATGAGCAGTTCTTC. The encoded protein is CASSSGLAGAGSYNEQFF.

The chain couples TRBV5-4 to TRBJ1-2; D is perhaps TRBD1 (5 bases). Germline V gene sequence: CDR1 SGHNT, CDR2 YYREEE (reference sequence). CDR3 length: 14 residues. The V end was cut by 4 bases, the J end by 1 base, with 11 bases between. This chain's CDR3 is CASSRGHLNYGYTF. In DNA, the CDR3 is TGTGCCAGCAGCCGCGGACACCTTAACTATGGCTACACCTTC.

V and J are TRBV7-9 and TRBJ2-5; D possibly corresponds to TRBD2 (5 bases). The J call could be wrong; TRBJ2-7 is a better fit for the DNA end. CDR1 is SEHNR, CDR2 FQNEAQ, per germline (reference sequence). The CDR3 sequence is 15 residues long. The CDR3 DNA sequence: TGTGCCAGCAGCTTCAGCGGACCGAGGCTTGCCGAGCAGTACTTC. Protein sequence: CASSFSGPRLAEQYF.

The chain combines TRBV6-1 with TRBJ2-7; no firm D call. The length of the CDR3 is 13 residues. CDR1 is MNHNS, CDR2 SASEGT, per germline. V shed 3 bases and J shed 6 bases, with 12 bases lying between them. This CDR3 is CASSDLTPAEQYF. The DNA of the CDR3 is TGTGCCAGCAGTGACTTGACTCCCGCCGAGCAGTACTTC.

The chain couples TRBV7-8 to TRBJ1-1; unclear D gene. V lost 4 bases to trimming and J lost 2 bases, with 11 bases between them. CDR1 and CDR2 from the germline V gene are SGHVS and FQNEAQ. This CDR3 comprises 14 residues. The CDR3 protein is CASSWRTANTEAFF. In nucleotides, the CDR3 is TGTGCCAGCAGCTGGAGGACGGCCAACACTGAAGCTTTCTTT.

The rearrangement links TRBV5-1 to TRBJ2-5, with D tentatively TRBD1 (6 bases). This CDR3 spans 18 amino acids. In germline, CDR1 is SGHRS, CDR2 YFSETQ. Deletions cut 2 bases from V and 2 bases from J, with 22 bases between. The CDR3 loop reads CASSFPQWTASSQETQYF. CDR3 nucleotide sequence: TGCGCCAGCAGCTTTCCCCAATGGACAGCATCTAGTCAAGAGACCCAGTACTTC.

This clone was observed a handful of times. V is TRBV6-1 and J is TRBJ2-2; weak D call: TRBD1 (6 bases). Deletions cut 0 bases from V and 5 bases from J, with 7 bases between. Germline loops: CDR1 MNHNS, CDR2 SASEGT. The CDR3 extends over 14 amino acids. The DNA of the CDR3 is TGTGCCAGCAGTGAAGCCAGGGGAACCGGGGAGCTGTTTTTT. Its protein is CASSEARGTGELFF.

The rearrangement joins TRBV18 to TRBJ2-5; tentatively, D is TRBD1 (5 bases). The CDR3 totals 17 residues. Germline V lookup: CDR1 KGHSH, CDR2 LQKENI. The V end lost 1 base, the J end lost 2 bases, and 17 bases lay between the germline ends. CDR3 protein: CASSPLFSDRTQETQYF. In DNA form, the CDR3 reads TGTGCCAGCTCACCACTTTTCTCCGACAGAACTCAAGAGACCCAGTACTTC. Complete variable domain (other parts from reference TRBV18 and TRBJ2-5): NAGVMQNPRHLVRRRGQEARLRCSPMKGHSHVYWYRQLPEEGLKFMVYLQKENIIDESGMPKERFSAEFPKEGPSILRIQQVVRGDSAAYFCASSPLFSDRTQETQYFGPGTRLLVL.

The V and J genes are TRBV6-6 and TRBJ2-7; 7 positions agree with TRBD1. The trim removed 10 bases at V and 2 bases at J, leaving 11 bases unmatched. Germline CDR1 is MNHNY and CDR2 is SVGAGI (reference sequence). The length of the CDR3 is 14 residues. The CDR3: CATQFSGTAYEQYF. The CDR3 bases are TGTGCCACCCAGTTCAGTGGGACAGCCTACGAGCAGTACTTC.

There are a few counts of this clone. The chain has TRBV4-1 and TRBJ2-7; tentative D call: TRBD2 (6 bases). Germline V gives CDR1 MGHRA, CDR2 YSYEKL. V lost 4 bases to trimming and J lost 0 bases, with 16 bases between them. CDR3 length: 16 residues. CDR3 amino acids: CASSPDGRDFSYEQYF. The CDR3 bases are TGCGCCAGCAGCCCGGACGGCAGGGACTTCTCCTACGAGCAGTACTTC.

This clone showed up just once. This chain uses TRBV27 with TRBJ2-7; 10 nucleotides align to TRBD1. The CDR3 is made up of 13 amino acids. Germline CDR1 MNHEY, CDR2 SMNVEV (reference sequence). With 4 bases clipped from V and 5 bases from J, the junction kept 2 bases outside the gene matches. The CDR3 protein is CASSSGQGHEQYF. The CDR3 DNA reads as TGTGCCAGCAGTTCGGGACAGGGGCACGAGCAGTACTTC.

The V gene is TRBV2, the J gene TRBJ2-5; 7 bases align to TRBD2. The CDR3 extends over 12 amino acids. Germline trimming cut 8 bases from V and 7 bases from J; bases unmatched to any gene: 7. The germline gives CDR1 SNHLY, CDR2 FYNNEI. The CDR3 sequence is CASYTSEGTQYF. Here the CDR3 DNA reads TGTGCCAGCTATACTAGCGAGGGGACCCAGTACTTC.

V is TRBV6-5 and J is TRBJ2-5, with 7 bases fitting TRBD1. After removal of 2 bases from V and 5 bases from J, the junction contained 5 bases not matched to a gene. This CDR3 region has 14 residues. Germline assignment: CDR1 MNHEY and CDR2 SVGAGI. The CDR3 DNA is TGTGCCAGCAGTTACGACAGGGTGAGGGAGACCCAGTACTTC. Translated, it gives CASSYDRVRETQYF.

V is TRBV30 and J is TRBJ2-3; TRBD2 agrees at 8 bases. The CDR3 contains 14 residues. Trimming at V came to 5 bases and at J to 6 bases, leaving 10 bases not matched to a gene. CDR1 and CDR2 from the germline V gene are GTSNPN and SVGIG (reference sequence). CDR3 bases: TGTGCCTGGGACTCGGGACTAGATGTGGATACGCAGTATTTT. Amino acid sequence: CAWDSGLDVDTQYF.

This clone occurred once. CDR3 protein: CASSVARQGVAEAFF. DNA for the CDR3: TGCGCCAGCAGCGTCGCCCGACAGGGTGTCGCTGAAGCTTTCTTT. The chain is built from TRBV4-1 and TRBJ1-1, with TRBD1 matching over 7 bases. The CDR3 length is 15 residues. The germline gives CDR1 MGHRA, CDR2 YSYEKL. The V and J ends lost 5 bases and 6 bases, in that order; junction bases with no gene match: 12.

The sample holds one count of this clone. DNA of the CDR3: TGTGCCAGCAGCTCCGCTTGGGACAGGGGACACCATAATTCACCCCTCCACTTT. This encodes CASSSAWDRGHHNSPLHF. The V call is TRBV7-2, the J call TRBJ1-6, with TRBD1 matching over 10 bases. Trimming cost V 4 bases and J 5 bases; bases outside gene matches: 11. This CDR3 is built from 18 residues. The germline CDR1 and CDR2 sequences are SGHTA and FQGNSA.

The chain joins TRBV7-8 to TRBJ2-1, with a possible D match to TRBD2 (5 bases). CDR1 is SGHVS, CDR2 FQNEAQ, per germline. The CDR3 runs to 15 residues. With 5 bases removed from V and 2 bases from J, the gap between germline ends came to 13 bases. CDR3 region: CASSGFVGTYNEQFF. The CDR3 region has the DNA TGTGCCAGCAGCGGGTTCGTCGGGACCTACAATGAGCAGTTCTTC.